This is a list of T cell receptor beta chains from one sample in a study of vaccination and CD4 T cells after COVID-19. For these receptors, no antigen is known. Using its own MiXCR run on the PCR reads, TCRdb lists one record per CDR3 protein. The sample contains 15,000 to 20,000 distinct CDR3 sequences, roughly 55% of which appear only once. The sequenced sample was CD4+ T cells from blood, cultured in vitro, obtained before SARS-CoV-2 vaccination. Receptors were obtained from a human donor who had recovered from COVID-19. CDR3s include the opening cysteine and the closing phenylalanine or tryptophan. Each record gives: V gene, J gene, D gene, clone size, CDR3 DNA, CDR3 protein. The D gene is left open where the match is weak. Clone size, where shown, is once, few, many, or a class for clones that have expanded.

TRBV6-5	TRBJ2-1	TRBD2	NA	TGTGCCAGCAGTTACCCGTCTAGCGGGTACAATGAGCAGTTCTTC	CASSYPSSGYNEQFF
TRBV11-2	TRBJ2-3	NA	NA	TGTGCCAGCAGCGGGCCCCGGGCAGATACGCAGTATTTT	CASSGPRADTQYF
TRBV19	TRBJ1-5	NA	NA	TGTGCCAGTAGTCTCCGGGACGCTCAGCCCCAGCATTTT	CASSLRDAQPQHF
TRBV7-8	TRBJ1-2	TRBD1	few	TGTGCCAGCAGCTTAGCCCTGATGGCAAGGGGGCAATTCCCAGGCACCTTC	CASSLALMARGQFPGTF
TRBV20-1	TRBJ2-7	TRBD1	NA	TGCAGTGCGACTTTCTCCCTACCCGGGACAGGGGGCCACGAGCAGTACTTC	CSATFSLPGTGGHEQYF
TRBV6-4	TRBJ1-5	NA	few	TGTGCCAGCAGTGACTTCCGGGACACACTTGAGCCCCAGCATTTT	CASSDFRDTLEPQHF
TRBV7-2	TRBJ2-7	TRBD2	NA	TGTGCCAGCAGCCAATGGGCGGGGGGCCTCGCCTACGAGCAGTACTTC	CASSQWAGGLAYEQYF
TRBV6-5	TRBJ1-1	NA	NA	TGTGCCAGCAGTTACCGCAGGGAAGCTGAAGCTTTCTTT	CASSYRREAEAFF
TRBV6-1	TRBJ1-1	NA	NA	TGTGCCAGCAGGAACCGGGGAAGGACTGAAGCTTTCTTT	CASRNRGRTEAFF
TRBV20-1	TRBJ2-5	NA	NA	TGCAGTGCTAGAGATTGGCGGGACCTCCGGGCCCAGTACTTC	CSARDWRDLRAQYF
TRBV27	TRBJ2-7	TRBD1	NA	TGTGCCAGCAGGCAAGCCCGGGACAGGGAGCAGTACTTC	CASRQARDREQYF
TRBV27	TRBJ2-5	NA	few	TGTGCCAGCAGTTTATGGGGCGGGAAGGAGACCCAGTACTTC	CASSLWGGKETQYF
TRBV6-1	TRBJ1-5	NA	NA	TGTGCCAGCAGTGAAAGCGGGGGACGGGGACAGCCCCAGCATTTT	CASSESGGRGQPQHF
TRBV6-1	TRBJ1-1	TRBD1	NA	TGTGCCAGCAGCTGGACAGGGGCCTACACTGAAGCTTTCTTT	CASSWTGAYTEAFF
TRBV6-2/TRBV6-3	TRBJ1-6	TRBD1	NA	TGTGCCAGCAGTGGCGGGACAGGAGCTCTCTCCTATAATTCACCCCTCCACTTT	CASSGGTGALSYNSPLHF
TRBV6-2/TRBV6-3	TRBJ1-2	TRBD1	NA	TGTGCCAGCAGGGCAGGGGGACTGTATGGCTACACCTTC	CASRAGGLYGYTF
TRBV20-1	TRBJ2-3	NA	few	TGCAGTGCTGTGGGGTCCACAGATACGCAGTATTTT	CSAVGSTDTQYF